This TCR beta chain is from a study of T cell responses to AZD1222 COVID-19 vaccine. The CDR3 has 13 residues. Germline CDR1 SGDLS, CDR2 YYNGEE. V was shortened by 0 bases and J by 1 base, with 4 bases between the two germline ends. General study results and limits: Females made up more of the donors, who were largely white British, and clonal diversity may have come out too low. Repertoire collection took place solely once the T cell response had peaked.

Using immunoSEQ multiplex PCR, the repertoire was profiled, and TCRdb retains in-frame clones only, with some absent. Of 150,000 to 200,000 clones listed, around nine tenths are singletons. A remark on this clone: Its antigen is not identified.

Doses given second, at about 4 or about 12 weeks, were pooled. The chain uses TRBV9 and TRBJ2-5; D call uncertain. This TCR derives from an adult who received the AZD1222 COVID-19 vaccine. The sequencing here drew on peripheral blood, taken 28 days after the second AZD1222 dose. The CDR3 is CASSVGFQETQYF. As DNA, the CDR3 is TGTGCCAGCAGCGTAGGCTTCCAAGAGACCCAGTACTTC.